The 27 T cell receptor beta chains given below trace back to one sample, sequenced in a study of T cells after yellow fever vaccination (dated by TCRdb to the late 2010s). The method was 5' RACE. The sequencer was an Illumina HiSeq 2500. TCRdb ran its own pipeline on the public reads, namely fastp trimming at Q25 and MiXCR clone calling, and kept in-frame beta chains. Here each entry gathers all rows of one CDR3 protein and keeps the most common genes and DNA. This sample holds fewer than 450,000 distinct CDR3 sequences; roughly 11% were observed only once. 15% to 20% of the sample lies in the top ten. The treatment or condition tag for this specimen amounts to: live attenuated yellow fever vaccine strain. The sequencing here drew on PBMCs, taken on the day of the first yellow fever vaccination. The receptors originated from a man between 18 and 35 years old who received the YFV17D yellow fever vaccine.

This clonotype occurred a few times. This chain uses TRBV28 with TRBJ2-3; D gene unclear. V was shortened by 7 bases and J by 1 base, with 15 bases between the two germline ends. Germline CDR1 is MDHEN and CDR2 is SYDVKM. This CDR3 is 15 amino acids long. DNA for the CDR3: TGTGCCAGCACCCCCGGAAGGGTCGGCACAGATACGCAGTATTTT. Encoded protein: CASTPGRVGTDTQYF.

This sequence joins TRBV4-3 and TRBJ1-2, with 9 bases matching TRBD1. CDR3 size: 15 residues. Trimming removed 1 base from V and 3 bases from J; junction bases left unmatched: 3. Germline CDR1 reads LGHNA; CDR2 reads YSLEER. The CDR3 reads CASSQGDRAYYGYTF. Written as DNA, the CDR3 is TGCGCCAGCAGCCAAGGGGACAGGGCGTACTATGGCTACACCTTC.

Only a few counts were recorded for this clonotype. The V and J genes are TRBV7-2 and TRBJ2-2; D not certain. CDR3 length equals 16 residues. Trimming took off 5 bases at V and 5 bases at J, with 18 bases between the two ends. Germline assignment: CDR1 SGHTA and CDR2 FQGNSA. The CDR3 region is CASSILALGLTGELFF. In nucleotides, the CDR3 is TGTGCCAGCAGCATTTTGGCCCTGGGATTGACCGGGGAGCTGTTTTTT.

This clonotype occurred many times. The V call is TRBV2, the J call TRBJ2-7, with D hard to call. CDR3 length: 11 amino acids. The V gene's germline CDR1 is SNHLY and CDR2 FYNNEI. V was cut by 7 bases and J by 4 bases, with 8 bases left in between. Here the CDR3 reads CASTPGYEQYF. CDR3 DNA: TGTGCCAGCACTCCAGGTTACGAGCAGTACTTC.

The gene calls are TRBV7-9 and TRBJ1-6; 9 nucleotides align to TRBD1. The CDR3 totals 15 residues. J lost 10 bases, V lost 7 bases, and 11 bases had no gene match. Germline V lookup: CDR1 SEHNR, CDR2 FQNEAQ (reference sequence). The CDR3 DNA is TGTGCCAGCACCTCTGGGAGGACAGGGGAATCACCCCTCCACTTT. Residues: CASTSGRTGESPLHF.

This clonotype occurred a few times. The V call is TRBV7-3, the J call TRBJ2-1; 9 bases match TRBD2. Germline CDR1 SGHTA, CDR2 FQGTGA. V trimming: 2 bases; J trimming: 10 bases; junction bases outside the gene matches: 9. The CDR3 totals 15 residues. DNA of the CDR3: TGTGCCAGCAGCTTAGAGGAGCGGGGGGCAAAGGAGCAGTTCTTC. This encodes CASSLEERGAKEQFF.

The table lists this clonotype with a few counts. This chain connects TRBV20-1 to TRBJ2-3; possibly TRBD1 for D (5 bases). V lost 1 base to trimming and J lost 1 base, with 9 bases between them. Per the germline V gene, CDR1 is DFQATT and CDR2 is SNEGSKA (reference sequence). This CDR3 has 14 residues. CDR3 loop: CSARGVRGTDTQYF. CDR3 DNA sequence: TGCAGTGCTAGAGGTGTCAGGGGCACAGATACGCAGTATTTT.

This rearrangement joins TRBV20-1 to TRBJ1-5; 7 positions agree with TRBD1. V lost 5 bases, J lost 4 bases, and 5 bases stayed unmatched. The CDR3 runs 13 residues. Germline V gene data show CDR1 as DFQATT and CDR2 as SNEGSKA (reference sequence). DNA for the CDR3: TGCAGTGCTCGAGGACAGGAGAATCAGCCCCAGCATTTT. Its protein is CSARGQENQPQHF.

The genes are TRBV5-1 and TRBJ2-5; 7 positions match TRBD1. After removal of 2 bases from V and 1 base from J, the junction contained 5 bases not matched to a gene. This CDR3 is 15 amino acids long. Germline lookup yields CDR1 SGHRS and CDR2 YFSETQ. This CDR3 reads CASSLTTGPQETQYF. The CDR3 DNA sequence: TGCGCCAGCAGCTTAACGACAGGGCCCCAAGAGACCCAGTACTTC.

This clonotype was seen more than once but under ten times. V and J are TRBV7-2 and TRBJ2-5; D possibly corresponds to TRBD2 (6 bases). Looked up from germline, CDR1 is SGHTA and CDR2 is FQGNSA. The CDR3 spans 15 residues. Between the trimmed V and J ends, which lost 1 base and 1 base, there was a span of 10 bases. For the CDR3, the DNA is TGTGCCAGCAGCTTAGGGGGACTGATCCAAGAGACCCAGTACTTC. It specifies CASSLGGLIQETQYF.

This clonotype was found a few times. The CDR3 DNA reads as TGTGCCAGCAGTACCAGAAAGAGCACTGAAGCTTTCTTT. This codes for CASSTRKSTEAFF. The V and J genes are TRBV27 and TRBJ1-1; no reliable D call. This CDR3 contains 13 residues. V was clipped by 5 bases and J by 4 bases, with 11 bases between them. Germline-derived CDR1 and CDR2 are MNHEY and SMNVEV (reference sequence).

The chain couples TRBV29-1 to TRBJ2-7; maybe TRBD1 (7 bases). This CDR3 is 13 amino acids long. Trimming cost V 6 bases and J 5 bases, with 17 bases left between them. CDR1 and CDR2 (germline): SQVTM, ANQGSEA. The chain's CDR3 is CSVGGTDTHEQYV. The CDR3 nucleotides read TGCAGCGTAGGAGGGACAGATACTCACGAGCAGTACGTC.

This clonotype has only a few counts. The rearrangement joins TRBV7-2 to TRBJ1-2; the D gene is possibly TRBD1 (5 bases). CDR1 and CDR2 from the germline V gene are SGHTA and FQGNSA. The CDR3 runs to 14 residues. V lost 3 bases and J 1 base, leaving 9 bases between the germline ends. The CDR3 sequence: CASSFRGINYGYTF. CDR3 nucleotide sequence: TGTGCCAGCAGCTTTCGGGGGATTAACTATGGCTACACCTTC.

The V gene is TRBV20-1, the J gene TRBJ2-7, with D unresolved. CDR3 length equals 11 residues. CDR1 DFQATT and CDR2 SNEGSKA come from the germline V gene (reference sequence). Trimming shortened V by 6 bases and J by 3 bases, and 9 bases separated the two germline ends. CDR3 protein: CSATEYYEQYV. The DNA for the CDR3 is TGCAGTGCGACGGAGTACTACGAGCAGTACGTC.

This clonotype was found many times. The chain couples TRBV7-9 to TRBJ2-3; TRBD2 matches at 10 bases. V was clipped by 5 bases and J by 4 bases; unmatched bases: 9. The CDR3 covers 16 residues. CDR1 SEHNR and CDR2 FQNEAQ come from the germline V gene (reference sequence). CDR3 DNA: TGTGCCAGCAGCCCATGGGTAGCGGGGGGTCCAGATACGCAGTATTTT. It translates to CASSPWVAGGPDTQYF.

The V call is TRBV7-8, the J call TRBJ1-1; tentatively, D is TRBD1 (6 bases). This CDR3 region has 14 residues. Trimming pared 8 bases from V and 5 bases from J, leaving 18 bases between. The germline V gene encodes CDR1 SGHVS and CDR2 FQNEAQ. The CDR3 nucleotides read TGTGCCAGCGCGGGGGCGGAGAGGAAAACTGAAGCTTTCTTT. Amino acids: CASAGAERKTEAFF. Based on the CDR3 plus reference TRBV7-8 and TRBJ1-1, the full variable domain is GAGVSQSPRYKVAKRGQDVALRCDPISGHVSLFWYQQALGQGPEFLTYFQNEAQLDKSGLPSDRFFAERPEGSVSTLKIQRTQQEDSAVYLCASAGAERKTEAFFGQGTRLTVV.

This clonotype was counted at least ten times. The rearrangement joins TRBV18 to TRBJ2-1; D unclear. Trimming took 2 bases from V and 5 from J, leaving 7 bases between them. The length of the CDR3 is 13 residues. Germline values: CDR1 KGHSH, CDR2 LQKENI. The CDR3 nucleotides read TGTGCCAGCTCACCATTGCAGGACAATGAGCAGTTCTTC. Encoded protein: CASSPLQDNEQFF.

This clonotype was seen ten or more times. The rearrangement links TRBV5-1 to TRBJ1-1; D not resolved. Germline values: CDR1 SGHRS, CDR2 YFSETQ. V lost 1 base to trimming and J lost 2 bases, with 9 bases between them. This CDR3 is built from 14 residues. This CDR3 reads CASSLLPDNTEAFF. The CDR3 region has the DNA TGCGCCAGCAGCTTGCTTCCCGATAACACTGAAGCTTTCTTT. Full variable domain (rest looked up from reference TRBV5-1 and TRBJ1-1): KAGVTQTPRYLIKTRGQQVTLSCSPISGHRSVSWYQQTPGQGLQFLFEYFSETQRNKGNFPGRFSGRQFSNSRSEMNVSTLELGDSALYLCASSLLPDNTEAFFGQGTRLTVV.

The rearrangement joins TRBV15 to TRBJ1-2, with D unclear. The V gene's germline CDR1 is LNHNV and CDR2 YYDKDF (reference sequence). This CDR3 has 18 amino acids. Trimming took off 0 bases at V and 0 bases at J, with 17 bases between the two ends. CDR3 loop: CATSRDVSVGDPNYGYTF. The CDR3 nucleotides read TGTGCCACCAGCAGAGATGTTTCGGTTGGCGACCCTAACTATGGCTACACCTTC.

J is TRBJ1-5 and V is TRBV12-3 or TRBV12-4; 9 bases align to TRBD1. The CDR3 length is 15 residues. V was clipped by 6 bases and J by 7 bases; unmatched bases: 10. The CDR3 spells CASSPNRGPNQPQHF. The CDR3 region has the DNA TGTGCCAGCAGCCCAAACAGGGGGCCAAACCAGCCCCAGCATTTT.

V usage is TRBV29-1 and J usage is TRBJ2-7; D call uncertain. The CDR3 runs to 10 residues. The germline CDR1 and CDR2 sequences are SQVTM and ANQGSEA. V was clipped by 7 bases and J by 6 bases, with 10 bases between them. The CDR3 DNA reads as TGCAGCGCTTTTGAAGGCGAGCAGTACTTC. This translates into CSAFEGEQYF.

This clonotype was detected a few times. This rearrangement joins TRBV20-1 to TRBJ1-2, with TRBD1 matching over 10 bases. The CDR3 is 13 residues long. Germline CDR1 is DFQATT and CDR2 is SNEGSKA (reference sequence). Germline trimming cut 6 bases from V and 7 bases from J; bases unmatched to any gene: 8. The DNA of the CDR3 is TGCAGTGCCAAACAGACAGGGGGCAGTGGCTACACCTTC. Translating it yields CSAKQTGGSGYTF.

There are many counts of this clonotype. This chain connects TRBV5-1 to TRBJ2-1; no clear D. The V gene's germline CDR1 is SGHRS and CDR2 YFSETQ. The CDR3 is 14 residues long. With 1 base removed from V and 8 bases from J, the gap between germline ends came to 13 bases. The CDR3 nucleotides read TGCGCCAGCAGCTTGTGGCAGCCCGGCGATGAGCAGTTCTTC. It specifies CASSLWQPGDEQFF.

The chain recombines TRBV29-1 with TRBJ2-3; TRBD2 aligns across 8 bases. The CDR3 spans 14 residues. V gave up 4 bases and J gave up 4 bases; unmatched junction bases: 7. Per germline, CDR1 SQVTM and CDR2 ANQGSEA. The CDR3, as DNA: TGCAGCGTTGTCGATCGGGGGGGCTCAGATACGCAGTATTTT. Translating it yields CSVVDRGGSDTQYF.

This chain links TRBV27 with TRBJ2-1, with 7 bases matching TRBD1. CDR3 size: 15 residues. Germline CDR1 MNHEY, CDR2 SMNVEV (reference sequence). With V trimmed by 5 bases and J by 3 bases, 7 bases remained unmatched. CDR3 sequence: CASSVTGSGYNEQFF. As DNA, the CDR3 is TGTGCCAGCAGTGTGACAGGGAGTGGCTACAATGAGCAGTTCTTC.

V and J are TRBV4-2 and TRBJ1-1; the match to TRBD1 covers 8 bases. J was trimmed by 4 bases and V by 3 bases; bases with no gene match: 7. This CDR3 comprises 15 residues. Looked up from germline, CDR1 is LGHNA and CDR2 is YNFKEQ. CDR3: CASSHMTGTGTEAFF. The DNA of the CDR3 is TGTGCCAGCAGCCATATGACCGGGACAGGCACTGAAGCTTTCTTT.

The chain joins TRBV6-6 to TRBJ1-2; D is possibly TRBD1 (6 bases). The CDR3 has 13 residues. Germline V gene sequence: CDR1 MNHNY, CDR2 SVGAGI (reference sequence). V was shortened by 6 bases and J by 8 bases, with 16 bases between the two germline ends. CDR3 residues: CASRTHRAMGYTF. The CDR3, as DNA: TGTGCCAGCAGAACCCACAGGGCGATGGGCTACACCTTC.